This T cell receptor beta chain was identified in a study of blood T cell repertoires in COVID-19. Study-wide background: Donors in the United States, Italy and Spain gave samples during acute or convalescent COVID-19. The cDNA or gDNA used as material had been derived from T cells, B-cell-depleted T cells, or PBMCs.

Under the authors' procedure: Nucleated cell counts were estimated from reference gene primer amplification. Some clones are missing from TCRdb's copy, which holds only in-frame ones; the method was immunoSEQ multiplex PCR. That table supplies the V and J calls and clone size; D and trimming were determined from the DNA. The table has roughly 200,000 clones, around 84% seen once. The CDR3 has 17 residues. CDR1 is SGHTA, CDR2 FQGNSA, per germline. V dropped 2 bases and J dropped 4; count of bases not matched to a gene: 11. The sequence derives from a man aged 40-49 years with active or convalescent COVID-19. Source material: peripheral blood. V usage is TRBV7-2 and J usage is TRBJ1-5; 7 bases align to TRBD1. CDR3 sequence reads: CASSLFSLGQLNQPQHF. The CDR3 DNA reads as TGTGCCAGCAGCTTATTTTCATTGGGACAGCTTAATCAGCCCCAGCATTTT.